This T cell receptor beta chain came from a study of blood T cell repertoires in COVID-19. CDR1 KGHDR and CDR2 SFDVKD come from the germline V gene. J was trimmed by 2 bases and V by 5 bases; bases with no gene match: 4. The CDR3 consists of 18 residues. The table came from immunoSEQ multiplex PCR; TCRdb's copy has only in-frame clones and leaves some out. The sample holds about 14,000 clones; roughly 87% are singletons and the top ten take about 5%. The sequence was obtained from a human donor in a cohort sampled during active COVID-19. The J gene is TRBJ2-6, the V gene TRBV24-1; 14 positions agree with TRBD2. Sequenced material: peripheral blood. The CDR3, as DNA: TGTGCCACCAGTGGTCCGGGACTAGCGGGAGCTGGGGCCAACGTCCTGACTTTC. Translating gives CATSGPGLAGAGANVLTF.